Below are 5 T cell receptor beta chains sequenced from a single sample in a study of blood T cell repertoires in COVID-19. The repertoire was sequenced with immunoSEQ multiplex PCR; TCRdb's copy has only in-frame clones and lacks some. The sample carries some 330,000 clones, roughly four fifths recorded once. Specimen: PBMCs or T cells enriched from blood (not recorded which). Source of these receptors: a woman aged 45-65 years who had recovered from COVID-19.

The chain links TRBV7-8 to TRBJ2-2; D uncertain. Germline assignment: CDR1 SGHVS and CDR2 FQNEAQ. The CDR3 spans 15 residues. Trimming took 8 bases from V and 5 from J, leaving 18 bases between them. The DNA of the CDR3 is TGTGCCAGCCGGCCTCGCGGTATGGTAACCGGGGAGCTGTTTTTT. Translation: CASRPRGMVTGELFF.

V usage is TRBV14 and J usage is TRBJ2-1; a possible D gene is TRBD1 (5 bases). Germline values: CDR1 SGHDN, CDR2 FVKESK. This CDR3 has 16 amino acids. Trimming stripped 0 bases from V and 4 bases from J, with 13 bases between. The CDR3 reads CASSQDRAGWYNEQFF. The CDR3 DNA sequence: TGTGCCAGCAGCCAAGATCGAGCAGGGTGGTACAATGAGCAGTTCTTC.

CDR3 region: CSASSTRETEAFF. CDR3 coding DNA: TGCAGTGCTAGTTCGACTCGAGAGACTGAAGCTTTCTTT. The chain couples TRBV20-1 to TRBJ1-1, with unresolved D. V was trimmed by 3 bases and J by 5 bases, leaving 13 bases between them. The germline V gene encodes CDR1 DFQATT and CDR2 SNEGSKA (reference sequence). This CDR3 contains 13 residues.

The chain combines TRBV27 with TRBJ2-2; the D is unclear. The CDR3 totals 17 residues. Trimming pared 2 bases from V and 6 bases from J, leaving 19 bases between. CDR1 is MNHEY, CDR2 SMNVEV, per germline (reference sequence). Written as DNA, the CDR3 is TGTGCCAGCAGTTTACGCGGCACCGGTGAGATAGCCGGGGAGCTGTTTTTT. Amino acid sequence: CASSLRGTGEIAGELFF.

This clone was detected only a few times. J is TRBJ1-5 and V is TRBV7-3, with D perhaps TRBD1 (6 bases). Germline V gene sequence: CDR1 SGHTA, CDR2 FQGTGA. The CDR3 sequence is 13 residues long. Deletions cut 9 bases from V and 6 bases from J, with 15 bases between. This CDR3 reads CARAGACSQPQHF. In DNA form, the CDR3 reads TGTGCCAGGGCAGGGGCTTGTAGTCAGCCCCAGCATTTT.